This T cell receptor (beta chain) was retrieved from a study of coeliac disease. The study's findings and limits: Control samples showed higher TRB and TRG clonality than intraepithelial and lamina propria samples in active celiac disease.

Profiling relied on immunoSEQ multiplex PCR, and the TCRdb table lists in-frame clones only, not all of them. Found here are about 6,500 clones, less than 80% of them singletons; the top ten hold 15% to 25%. CDR3 size: 14 residues. Germline CDR1 is SGHNT and CDR2 is YYREEE (reference sequence). V lost 3 bases and J lost 7, with 11 bases in between. A few counts support this clone. Its antigen is still unknown. Sequencing used one aliquot of around 540,000 cells per fraction. Sequencing was carried out using lymphocytes from the gut lamina propria. This chain joins TRBV5-4 and TRBJ1-6, with D uncertain. This receptor was identified in a man in his sixties with celiac disease on a gluten-free diet. The CDR3 here is CASSWTGSNSPLHF. The CDR3 DNA follows: TGTGCCAGCAGCTGGACGGGGTCAAATTCACCCCTCCACTTT. Using reference TRBV5-4 and TRBJ1-6 for the parts outside the CDR3, the full variable domain is ETGVTQSPTHLIKTRGQQVTLRCSSQSGHNTVSWYQQALGQGPQFIFQYYREEENGRGNFPPRFSGLQFPNYSSELNVNALELDDSALYLCASSWTGSNSPLHFGNGTRLTVT.